Each of the 23 T cell receptor beta chains below was sequenced from the same sample in a study of spatial heterogeneity in lung cancer. One entry per CDR3 protein, called by TCRdb with MiXCR from the 5' RACE reads. The sample has 70,000 to 90,000 distinct CDR3 sequences; 10% to 15% are singletons. Time point indicated: sample taken at primary tumor resection. Tumor, nontumor lung or frozen PBMC supplied whole RNA, sequenced without sorting. Material: PBMCs, obtained at surgery. These receptor sequences come from a male donor with early-stage non-small cell lung cancer.

The chain employs TRBV6-5 and TRBJ2-2, with D uncertain. V lost 6 bases and J 9 bases, leaving 11 bases between the germline ends. Germline values: CDR1 MNHEY, CDR2 SVGAGI. The CDR3 is made up of 12 amino acids. Here the CDR3 DNA reads TGTGCCAGCAGAGCCCCCAAGCGGGAGCTGTTTTTT. Its translation is CASRAPKRELFF.

As for this clonotype: The junction differs from germline at one of its ends, possibly a read error. This rearrangement joins TRBV7-7 to TRBJ2-5; 7 bases match TRBD1. Germline V lookup: CDR1 SSHAT, CDR2 FNYEAQ (reference sequence). The CDR3 consists of 15 residues. CDR3 region: CASSLTGTVEETQYF. The DNA for the CDR3 is TGTGCTAGCAGCCTCACCGGGACAGTCGAAGAGACCCAGTACTTC.

This clonotype was detected many times. The CDR3 protein is CASSPSYRVEAFF. DNA for the CDR3: TGTGCCAGCAGCCCTAGCTACAGGGTTGAAGCTTTCTTT. The rearrangement uses TRBV7-2 and TRBJ1-1, with D possibly TRBD1 on 6 matching bases. Trimming pared 5 bases from V and 7 bases from J, leaving 14 bases between. The V gene's germline CDR1 is SGHTA and CDR2 FQGNSA. The CDR3 is 13 amino acids.

This clonotype has a count of ten or more. This rearrangement joins TRBV30 to TRBJ2-5; D may be TRBD1 (5 bases). CDR1 is GTSNPN, CDR2 SVGIG, per germline (reference sequence). V lost 4 bases, J lost 2 bases, and 11 bases lay in between. The CDR3 has 13 amino acids. For the CDR3, the DNA is TGTGCCTGGACAGGATGGACACAAGAGACCCAGTACTTC. Residues: CAWTGWTQETQYF.

The chain couples TRBV24-1 to TRBJ1-2, with a tentative D call TRBD1 (6 bases). CDR3 size: 13 residues. Trimming took 5 bases from V and 5 from J, leaving 11 bases between them. Looked up from germline, CDR1 is KGHDR and CDR2 is SFDVKD. This chain's CDR3 is CATSAGQGYGYTF. CDR3 coding DNA: TGTGCCACCAGTGCAGGCCAGGGGTATGGCTACACCTTC.

The chain recombines TRBV4-2 with TRBJ1-5; D uncertain. The V gene lost 0 bases and the J gene lost 0 bases, with 6 bases spanning the gap. The CDR3 sequence is 15 residues long. Germline V gives CDR1 LGHNA, CDR2 YNFKEQ. The CDR3 reads CASSQDYYSNQPQHF. DNA for the CDR3: TGTGCCAGCAGCCAAGACTATTATAGCAATCAGCCCCAGCATTTT.

About this clonotype itself: With a much larger clone just one base away, this may be a read error. The chain recombines TRBV6-5 with TRBJ1-1, with TRBD1 matching over 7 bases. The CDR3 runs to 17 residues. The V and J ends lost 2 bases and 3 bases, in that order; junction bases with no gene match: 12. From germline, CDR1 is MNHEY and CDR2 SVGAGI. DNA of the CDR3: TGTGCCAGCAGTTACGTCCGGACAGGAGATTTTGACACTGAAGCTTTCTTT. Amino acid sequence: CASSYVRTGDFDTEAFF.

This clonotype has ten or more counts. The chain links TRBV7-2 to TRBJ2-5; D call uncertain. Per germline, CDR1 SGHTA and CDR2 FQGNSA. The ends were cut back, 1 base at V and 7 bases at J, with 10 bases in the middle. The CDR3 sequence is 13 residues long. CDR3 region: CASSLEPTGTQYF. CDR3 sequence (DNA): TGTGCCAGCAGCTTAGAACCAACGGGGACCCAGTACTTC.

This clonotype has a handful of counts. This sequence joins TRBV27 and TRBJ2-3, with a weak D call TRBD1 (6 bases). CDR3 length: 16 residues. Trimming cost V 2 bases and J 1 base, with 13 bases left between them. Germline-derived CDR1 and CDR2 are MNHEY and SMNVEV (reference sequence). The CDR3 DNA reads as TGTGCCAGCAGTTTAGTGGGGGCGAGGGGCACAGATACGCAGTATTTT. Amino acid sequence: CASSLVGARGTDTQYF.

This clonotype was counted a few times. This rearrangement joins TRBV5-1 to TRBJ1-1, with D possibly TRBD1 on 5 matching bases. CDR3 length: 15 amino acids. V was clipped by 0 bases and J by 1 base, with 10 bases between them. Looked up from germline, CDR1 is SGHRS and CDR2 is YFSETQ. The DNA of the CDR3 is TGCGCCAGCAGCTTGGGGGGAGGGACGAACACTGAAGCTTTCTTT. It encodes CASSLGGGTNTEAFF.

This clonotype was recorded a few times. The V call is TRBV3-1, the J call TRBJ1-5; perhaps TRBD1 as D (5 bases). Trimming took 2 bases from V and 5 from J, leaving 13 bases between them. The CDR3 sequence is 15 residues long. In germline, CDR1 is LGHDT, CDR2 YNNKEL (reference sequence). CDR3 residues: CASSQSGRSDQPQHF. In DNA form, the CDR3 reads TGTGCCAGCAGCCAATCGGGACGCTCTGATCAGCCCCAGCATTTT.

V is TRBV11-2 and J is TRBJ2-7; D is unclear. The CDR3 runs 14 residues. The ends were cut back, 4 bases at V and 4 bases at J, with 14 bases in the middle. The germline CDR1 and CDR2 sequences are SGHAT and FQNNGV. For the CDR3, the DNA is TGTGCCAGCAGCTCCCCGCCAGCATCATACGAGCAGTACTTC. The encoded protein is CASSSPPASYEQYF. The full variable domain, completed using reference TRBV11-2 and TRBJ2-7, is EAGVAQSPRYKIIEKRQSVAFWCNPISGHATLYWYQQILGQGPKLLIQFQNNGVVDDSQLPKDRFSAERLKGVDSTLKIQPAKLEDSAVYLCASSSPPASYEQYFGPGTRLTVT.

The chain is built from TRBV10-1 and TRBJ2-7; 8 bases match TRBD1. The germline CDR1 and CDR2 sequences are WNHNN and SYGVQD (reference sequence). The CDR3 covers 11 residues. Here the CDR3 reads CVWTGPYEQYF. CDR3 bases: TGCGTCTGGACAGGGCCCTACGAGCAGTACTTC.

This clonotype was recorded a few times. The chain uses TRBV6-5 and TRBJ2-7, with D unclear. The germline V gene has CDR1 MNHEY and CDR2 SVGAGI. The V end was cut by 11 bases, the J end by 1 base, with 18 bases between. This CDR3 spans 14 amino acids. In DNA, the CDR3 is TGTGCCGCCTCTCGGGTTTTCGGGTCCTACGAGCAGTACTTC. Residues: CAASRVFGSYEQYF.

This clonotype was counted ten times or more. The CDR3 DNA reads TGTGCCAGCTCACCGGACGGCCCAATGAACACTGAAGCTTTCTTT. Amino acid sequence: CASSPDGPMNTEAFF. This chain links TRBV18 with TRBJ1-1; D gene unclear. The CDR3 has 15 residues. The germline V gene encodes CDR1 KGHSH and CDR2 LQKENI. V was trimmed by 3 bases and J by 0 bases, leaving 11 bases between them.

On this clonotype: Relative to the germline gene, one junction end is altered; a read error may explain this. The chain joins TRBV5-1 to TRBJ2-7; 12 nucleotides align to TRBD1. Germline assignment: CDR1 SGHRS and CDR2 YFSETQ. This CDR3 contains 16 residues. The CDR3 sequence is CASSSIPGQGAREQYF. The CDR3 coding sequence is TGCGCCAGCAGCTCCATACCGGGACAGGGGGCTCGGGAGCAATACTTC.

The chain is built from TRBV12-3 or TRBV12-4 and TRBJ1-1, with D uncertain. The CDR3 length is 13 residues. V was cut by 3 bases and J by 1 base, with 6 bases left in between. CDR3 bases: TGTGCCAGCAGTTTGTGGCAGAACACTGAAGCTTTCTTT. Translated, it gives CASSLWQNTEAFF.

This clonotype showed up just a few times. V is TRBV7-9 and J is TRBJ2-1; D uncertain. Trimming cost V 0 bases and J 8 bases, with 14 bases left between them. The V gene's germline CDR1 is SEHNR and CDR2 FQNEAQ (reference sequence). This CDR3 comprises 15 residues. Here the CDR3 DNA reads TGTGCCAGCAGCTTAGCTAGTGTGGCCCCGGATGAGCAGTTCTTC. Translated: CASSLASVAPDEQFF.

This clonotype was recorded a few times. The gene calls are TRBV2 and TRBJ2-6; D gene ambiguous. The CDR3 is 17 amino acids. The V end was cut by 4 bases, the J end by 1 base, with 14 bases between. Germline V gene data show CDR1 as SNHLY and CDR2 as FYNNEI. CDR3 nucleotide sequence: TGTGCCAGCAGTGTGGGGTCCCAGCGATCTGGGGCCAACGTCCTGACTTTC. It is translated as CASSVGSQRSGANVLTF.

This clonotype has only a few counts. V usage is TRBV7-8 and J usage is TRBJ1-4; 8 bases are a match to TRBD1. The CDR3 consists of 14 residues. V was pared by 5 bases and J by 8 bases, with 7 bases of the junction left unmatched. Germline lookup yields CDR1 SGHVS and CDR2 FQNEAQ. The CDR3 sequence is CASSIDRGMEKLFF. The DNA for the CDR3 is TGTGCCAGCAGCATCGACAGGGGAATGGAAAAACTGTTTTTT.

This clonotype has ten or more counts. The chain employs TRBV29-1 and TRBJ2-3, with unresolved D. Germline V gene data show CDR1 as SQVTM and CDR2 as ANQGSEA. The CDR3 is made up of 12 amino acids. The V gene lost 3 bases and the J gene lost 5 bases, with 9 bases spanning the gap. The CDR3 region is CSVENAQDTQYF. CDR3 sequence (DNA): TGCAGCGTTGAGAACGCCCAAGATACGCAGTATTTT.

This chain connects TRBV2 to TRBJ1-1; D gene ambiguous. The CDR3 consists of 13 residues. The V end was cut by 5 bases, the J end by 1 base, with 8 bases between. Per germline, CDR1 SNHLY and CDR2 FYNNEI. CDR3 protein: CASSTVSNTEAFF. CDR3 DNA sequence: TGTGCCAGCAGTACGGTGTCGAACACTGAAGCTTTCTTT.

The chain employs TRBV5-1 and TRBJ1-1; D possibly corresponds to TRBD1 (6 bases). Between the trimmed V and J ends, which lost 5 bases and 2 bases, there was a span of 16 bases. Germline CDR1 SGHRS, CDR2 YFSETQ. The CDR3 has 15 amino acids. CDR3 DNA sequence: TGCGCCAGCAGTCAACAGGGAAGAGGAAACACTGAAGCTTTCTTT. This sequence encodes CASSQQGRGNTEAFF.